The 11 T cell receptor beta chains presented below share a single source sample, sequenced in a study of blood T cell repertoires in COVID-19. The data were produced by immunoSEQ multiplex PCR, yet TCRdb's version contains in-frame clones alone and is incomplete. The table includes about 170,000 clones, roughly four fifths detected once. Sequencing was done on a sample of PBMCs or T cells enriched from blood (not recorded which). These receptor sequences come from a man aged 50 or older who had recovered from COVID-19.

This CDR3 reads CASSPPAGGRTEAFF. The CDR3 region has the DNA TGTGCCAGCAGTCCCCCGGCAGGGGGGAGGACTGAAGCTTTCTTT. This chain uses TRBV28 with TRBJ1-1; 7 bases line up with TRBD1. The germline CDR1 and CDR2 sequences are MDHEN and SYDVKM. CDR3 length equals 15 residues. V lost 5 bases to trimming and J lost 5 bases; unmatched junction nucleotides: 11.

The chain employs TRBV19 and TRBJ1-1; D uncertain. V was clipped by 7 bases and J by 1 base, with 16 bases between them. The CDR3 covers 15 residues. The germline V gene encodes CDR1 LNHDA and CDR2 SQIVND (reference sequence). The CDR3 DNA sequence: TGTGCCAGTACCCCCGCGGGGATTCGGAACACTGAAGCTTTCTTT. This gives the protein CASTPAGIRNTEAFF.

This clone was seen only once. This sequence joins TRBV15 and TRBJ1-3, with D perhaps TRBD1 (6 bases). The CDR3 runs to 15 residues. V dropped 1 base and J dropped 0 bases, with 7 bases sitting between them. Germline-derived CDR1 and CDR2 are LNHNV and YYDKDF (reference sequence). The CDR3 spells CATSRAGASGNTIYF. As DNA, the CDR3 is TGTGCCACCAGCAGAGCAGGGGCCTCTGGAAACACCATATATTTT. The full variable domain, with the rest looked up from reference TRBV15 and TRBJ1-3, is DAMVIQNPRYQVTQFGKPVTLSCSQTLNHNVMYWYQQKSSQAPKLLFHYYDKDFNNEADTPDNFQSRRPNTSFCFLDIRSPGLGDTAMYLCATSRAGASGNTIYFGEGSWLTVV.

The chain carries TRBV10-3 and TRBJ1-2; D gene uncertain. With 3 bases removed from V and 7 bases from J, the gap between germline ends came to 12 bases. This CDR3 is 13 amino acids long. CDR1 and CDR2 from the germline V gene are ENHRY and SYGVKD. The CDR3 loop reads CAISDAGRSGYTF. The CDR3 DNA sequence: TGTGCCATCAGTGATGCGGGGAGGAGTGGCTACACCTTC.

The rearrangement uses TRBV5-4 and TRBJ2-7; D might be TRBD1 (5 bases). This CDR3 comprises 14 residues. The ends were cut back, 0 bases at V and 6 bases at J, with 13 bases in the middle. Germline CDR1 reads SGHNT; CDR2 reads YYREEE (reference sequence). The CDR3 loop reads CASSLAGQPSEQYF. In nucleotides, the CDR3 is TGTGCCAGCAGCTTGGCCGGACAACCTAGCGAGCAGTACTTC.

The chain is built from TRBV28 and TRBJ1-2, with 8 bases that match TRBD1. This CDR3 contains 12 residues. The germline CDR1 and CDR2 sequences are MDHEN and SYDVKM. V was pared by 9 bases and J by 5 bases, with 5 bases of the junction left unmatched. CDR3 DNA sequence: TGTGCCAGTTCTCGGACAGGGTATGGCTACACCTTC. Its translation: CASSRTGYGYTF.

The chain couples TRBV7-9 to TRBJ1-1, with a tentative D call TRBD1 (5 bases). This CDR3 region has 14 residues. Deletions cut 5 bases from V and 3 bases from J, with 13 bases between. Germline-derived CDR1 and CDR2 are SEHNR and FQNEAQ (reference sequence). In DNA, the CDR3 is TGTGCCAGCAGCGGTAAGCTAGGGGACACTGAAGCTTTCTTT. This translates into CASSGKLGDTEAFF.

CDR3: CASSPRQGAQGEQFF. Written as DNA, the CDR3 is TGTGCCAGCAGCCCCAGACAGGGGGCGCAGGGTGAGCAGTTCTTC. The gene calls are TRBV14 and TRBJ2-1; 10 bases align to TRBD1. Trimming at V came to 4 bases and at J to 9 bases, leaving 9 bases not matched to a gene. The CDR3 runs to 15 residues. Germline CDR1 reads SGHDN; CDR2 reads FVKESK.

This chain uses TRBV5-5 with TRBJ2-3; 9 bases align to TRBD1. Germline V gene lookup returns CDR1 SGHKS and CDR2 YYEKEE (reference sequence). This CDR3 is built from 14 residues. V shed 4 bases and J 4 bases; nucleotides not matched to a gene: 4. The CDR3 loop reads CASSLRTGADTQYF. The CDR3 nucleotides read TGTGCCAGCAGCCTCAGGACAGGGGCAGATACGCAGTATTTT.

Only one count was recorded for this clone. Other DNA sequences in the sample encode the same CDR3. The gene calls are TRBV6-4 and TRBJ1-5; D ambiguous. V was pared by 4 bases and J by 4 bases, with 11 bases between. CDR3 length: 14 residues. The germline CDR1 and CDR2 sequences are MRHNA and SNTAGT. Here the CDR3 DNA reads TGTGCCAGCAGTGCCTCCCCCGGGAATCAGCCCCAGCATTTT. This codes for CASSASPGNQPQHF.

This chain joins TRBV14 and TRBJ2-1, with TRBD2 as a possible D gene (6 bases). The CDR3 extends over 15 amino acids. Germline CDR1 is SGHDN and CDR2 is FVKESK. Trimming removed 4 bases at V and 7 bases at J, with 17 bases between. The CDR3 sequence is CASSRVGAAGNEQFF. In nucleotides, the CDR3 is TGTGCCAGCAGCCGCGTCGGGGCCGCGGGGAATGAGCAGTTCTTC.